These 30 T cell receptor beta chains were all obtained from the same sample, sequenced in a study of T cell repertoires in cytomegalovirus infection. One entry per CDR3 protein, called by TCRdb with MiXCR from the reads. Of about 360,000 distinct CDR3 sequences listed, 18% are singletons. Sequences were obtained from PBMCs. All receptors come from a human donor in good health (CMV status not recorded). Some clones in this sample may be carry-over from other donors' samples.

The rearrangement joins TRBV10-3 to TRBJ1-6; D is undetermined. Trimming left V 3 bases short and J 5 bases short, with 8 bases between. The CDR3 is 14 residues long. Germline CDR1 reads ENHRY; CDR2 reads SYGVKD. CDR3: CAISDTGNNSPLHF. Written as DNA, the CDR3 is TGTGCCATCAGTGACACGGGGAATAATTCACCCCTCCACTTT.

This clonotype was picked up a small number of times. The chain recombines TRBV25-1 with TRBJ2-7, with D possibly being TRBD2 (6 bases). V was trimmed by 4 bases and J by 2 bases, leaving 15 bases between them. The CDR3 is 15 amino acids. CDR1 and CDR2 from the germline V gene are MGHDK and SYGVNS. In DNA form, the CDR3 reads TGTGCCAGCAGTGCTTCCTCGGGGGACCCCTACGAGCAGTACTTC. Amino acid sequence: CASSASSGDPYEQYF.

The rearrangement links TRBV4-2 to TRBJ1-1; D gene ambiguous. Trimming cost V 4 bases and J 0 bases, with 9 bases left between them. Germline V gives CDR1 LGHNA, CDR2 YNFKEQ. The CDR3 runs to 14 residues. The CDR3 reads CASSLRTMNTEAFF. The CDR3 region has the DNA TGTGCCAGCAGCCTTCGTACAATGAACACTGAAGCTTTCTTT.

The J gene is TRBJ2-3, the V gene TRBV29-1; D perhaps matches TRBD2 (6 bases). The CDR3 is made up of 12 amino acids. CDR1 and CDR2 (germline): SQVTM, ANQGSEA. Trimming removed 7 bases at V and 3 bases at J, with 11 bases between. The CDR3 nucleotides read TGCAGCGCCGGGGCGGGGACAGATACGCAGTATTTT. Its protein product is CSAGAGTDTQYF.

V usage is TRBV19 and J usage is TRBJ1-2, with D unclear. The CDR3 contains 15 residues. The germline V and J ends were trimmed by 8 bases and 6 bases, with 22 bases remaining between them. The germline gives CDR1 LNHDA, CDR2 SQIVND (reference sequence). Here the CDR3 reads CASLTSSIITNGYTF. CDR3 DNA sequence: TGTGCCAGTCTTACCTCCTCGATCATCACAAATGGCTACACCTTC.

The V gene is TRBV10-3, the J gene TRBJ1-2; D uncertain. The ends were cut back, 3 bases at V and 4 bases at J, with 15 bases in the middle. Looked up from germline, CDR1 is ENHRY and CDR2 is SYGVKD. This CDR3 region has 15 residues. Here the CDR3 DNA reads TGTGCCATCAGTGACGTTCAACAGAGAGCCTATGGCTACACCTTC. It translates to CAISDVQQRAYGYTF.

The J gene is TRBJ1-5, the V gene TRBV11-2; the D is unclear. The germline CDR1 and CDR2 sequences are SGHAT and FQNNGV. The CDR3 runs 16 residues. V shed 0 bases and J shed 7 bases, with 16 bases lying between them. The CDR3, as DNA: TGTGCCAGCAGCTTAGAGATAGGCCGACACTGGCAGCCCCAGCATTTT. Protein sequence: CASSLEIGRHWQPQHF.

The chain joins TRBV6-2 or TRBV6-3 to TRBJ2-7, with a possible D match to TRBD1 (5 bases). The CDR3 sequence is 14 residues long. Germline loops: CDR1 MNHEY, CDR2 SVGEGT. V lost 10 bases and J lost 2, with 18 bases in between. Here the CDR3 reads CATRQHSSPYEQYF. CDR3 nucleotides: TGTGCCACCCGACAGCACAGTTCCCCCTACGAGCAGTACTTC.

This clonotype was found a few times. The chain recombines TRBV19 with TRBJ1-1, with unresolved D. Germline V CDR1 and CDR2: LNHDA, SQIVND (reference sequence). V lost 7 bases to trimming and J lost 1 base, with 13 bases between them. CDR3 length: 14 residues. In DNA form, the CDR3 reads TGTGCCAGTAAACCGTCTATAGGGAACACTGAAGCTTTCTTT. It is translated as CASKPSIGNTEAFF.

This clonotype was seen ten or more times. The genes are TRBV5-4 and TRBJ1-1; no definite D call. The length of the CDR3 is 12 residues. The germline V gene encodes CDR1 SGHNT and CDR2 YYREEE (reference sequence). V was pared by 3 bases and J by 1 base, with 4 bases between. As DNA, the CDR3 is TGTGCCAGCAGCTCCAAGAACACTGAAGCTTTCTTT. Translated, it gives CASSSKNTEAFF.

This clonotype came up many times. This sequence joins TRBV7-6 and TRBJ2-5, with a weak D call TRBD2 (6 bases). Trimming took off 1 base at V and 1 base at J, with 16 bases between the two ends. The CDR3 is made up of 17 amino acids. CDR1 and CDR2 (germline): SGHVS, FNYEAQ. The CDR3 DNA reads as TGTGCCAGCAGCTTAGGCGGGAACCCCAGGTCCCAAGAGACCCAGTACTTC. This encodes CASSLGGNPRSQETQYF.

In this sample, this clonotype turned up a few times. The junction shows a germline mismatch at one end, possibly a read error. J is TRBJ2-1 and V is TRBV5-3; possibly TRBD2 for D (7 bases). TRBV5-3 is labeled an ORF, and its function is uncertain. This CDR3 has 17 residues. The CDR3 protein is CASSLGGGLGLVDEQFF. The CDR3 nucleotides read TGTGCCAGCAGCTTGGGGGGGGGGCTGGGGTTGGTCGATGAGCAGTTCTTC.

This clonotype was seen a few times. The chain has TRBV20-1 and TRBJ2-7; 8 bases map to TRBD1. Germline V gives CDR1 DFQATT, CDR2 SNEGSKA (reference sequence). The ends lost 6 bases at V and 0 bases at J; junction bases unmatched: 4. The CDR3 runs 13 residues. Here the CDR3 reads CSALTGDSYEQYF. The CDR3, as DNA: TGCAGTGCCTTGACAGGGGACTCCTACGAGCAGTACTTC.

The rearrangement uses TRBV7-6 and TRBJ2-1; 12 positions match TRBD2. Germline V lookup: CDR1 SGHVS, CDR2 FNYEAQ. This CDR3 contains 15 residues. V was clipped by 5 bases and J by 8 bases; unmatched bases: 7. Here the CDR3 DNA reads TGTGCCAGCAGCCAACTAGCGGGGGGCCCCGATGAGCAGTTCTTC. It encodes CASSQLAGGPDEQFF.

This clonotype was found once. The J gene is TRBJ2-1, the V gene TRBV2, with D unresolved. V was shortened by 2 bases and J by 6 bases, with 5 bases between the two germline ends. The CDR3 totals 12 residues. CDR1 SNHLY and CDR2 FYNNEI come from the germline V gene. CDR3 bases: TGTGCCAGCAGTGAATTGGCCAATGAGCAGTTCTTC. This gives the protein CASSELANEQFF.

This clonotype has a handful of counts. The CDR3, as DNA: TGTGCCAGCAGCCGGACGGCTAGCACAGATACGCAGTATTTT. This translates into CASSRTASTDTQYF. V and J are TRBV7-2 and TRBJ2-3; D is unclear. This CDR3 comprises 14 residues. CDR1 SGHTA and CDR2 FQGNSA come from the germline V gene. Trimming removed 5 bases at V and 0 bases at J, with 9 bases between.

This clonotype was counted between two and nine times. This rearrangement joins TRBV11-2 to TRBJ2-7, with 7 bases matching TRBD2. CDR3 length: 15 residues. V dropped 2 bases and J dropped 4; count of bases not matched to a gene: 8. CDR1 SGHAT and CDR2 FQNNGV come from the germline V gene. In DNA, the CDR3 is TGTGCCAGCAGCTTATGGCTAGCGGCCGATTACGAGCAGTACTTC. This encodes CASSLWLAADYEQYF. The full variable domain, rest sourced from reference TRBV11-2 and TRBJ2-7, is EAGVAQSPRYKIIEKRQSVAFWCNPISGHATLYWYQQILGQGPKLLIQFQNNGVVDDSQLPKDRFSAERLKGVDSTLKIQPAKLEDSAVYLCASSLWLAADYEQYFGPGTRLTVT.

The chain couples TRBV2 to TRBJ2-2, with 9 positions matching TRBD1. The CDR3 length is 15 residues. V was clipped by 6 bases and J by 6 bases; unmatched bases: 8. From germline, CDR1 is SNHLY and CDR2 FYNNEI. CDR3 DNA sequence: TGTGCCAGCAGCCTCCGAGGACAGGGGTCCGGGGAGCTGTTTTTT. Its protein is CASSLRGQGSGELFF.

This clonotype has a handful of counts. The CDR3 coding sequence is TGCGCCAGCAGCCACAACCCTGCGGACGGCTCCAATCAGCCCCAGCATTTT. This translates into CASSHNPADGSNQPQHF. This chain links TRBV4-1 with TRBJ1-5; D not resolved. Germline CDR1 reads MGHRA; CDR2 reads YSYEKL. The CDR3 totals 17 residues. V gave up 3 bases and J gave up 3 bases, with 18 bases separating them.

Many counts were recorded for this clonotype. The rearrangement uses TRBV7-2 and TRBJ2-3, with D possibly TRBD2 on 5 matching bases. The CDR3 loop spans 15 amino acids. Per germline, CDR1 SGHTA and CDR2 FQGNSA. Trimming shortened V by 1 base and J by 0 bases, and 8 bases separated the two germline ends. The CDR3 nucleotides are TGTGCCAGCAGCTTAGGTATAGCGAGCACAGATACGCAGTATTTT. Amino acids: CASSLGIASTDTQYF.

The CDR3: CASSQEERDRGGLSNQPQHF. In DNA form, the CDR3 reads TGTGCCAGCAGCCAAGAGGAACGGGACAGGGGTGGGTTGAGCAATCAGCCCCAGCATTTT. This chain joins TRBV14 and TRBJ1-5; 10 nucleotides agree with TRBD1. Germline assignment: CDR1 SGHDN and CDR2 FVKESK. The CDR3 is made up of 20 amino acids. After removal of 0 bases from V and 1 base from J, the junction contained 12 bases not matched to a gene.

This clonotype was counted between two and nine times. The chain couples TRBV28 to TRBJ2-7, with TRBD1 identical over 9 bases. J was trimmed by 5 bases and V by 5 bases; bases with no gene match: 13. CDR3 length: 16 amino acids. CDR1 and CDR2 from the germline V gene are MDHEN and SYDVKM. The CDR3 DNA reads TGTGCCAGCAGTCAGCCGGGACAGGGATTTTCCCACGAGCAGTACTTC. Translated: CASSQPGQGFSHEQYF.

CDR3 sequence: CASSSMGGGASQPQHF. As DNA, the CDR3 is TGTGCCAGCAGTTCAATGGGAGGGGGCGCGTCGCAGCCCCAGCATTTT. The chain joins TRBV12-3 or TRBV12-4 to TRBJ1-5; the match to TRBD1 covers 7 bases. J lost 7 bases, V lost 4 bases, and 13 bases had no gene match. The CDR3 runs 16 residues.

In its sample, this clonotype was seen many times. This sequence joins TRBV7-7 and TRBJ2-5; D perhaps matches TRBD2 (5 bases). The CDR3 runs 14 residues. Germline CDR1 and CDR2: SSHAT and FNYEAQ (reference sequence). Trimming shortened V by 4 bases and J by 1 base, and 10 bases separated the two germline ends. The CDR3 DNA reads TGTGCCAGCAGCTCCGCCGGAGGCCAAGAGACCCAGTACTTC. It codes for CASSSAGGQETQYF.

This clonotype has at least ten counts. V is TRBV7-2 and J is TRBJ2-1, with 14 bases lining up with TRBD2. V trimming: 5 bases; J trimming: 9 bases; junction bases outside the gene matches: 6. Per germline, CDR1 SGHTA and CDR2 FQGNSA. CDR3 length: 15 residues. In nucleotides, the CDR3 is TGTGCCAGCAGCCAGGGACTAGCGGGAGTTTCTGAGCAGTTCTTC. Translation gives CASSQGLAGVSEQFF.

This clonotype occurred many times. The chain employs TRBV7-2 and TRBJ1-5; possibly TRBD1 for D (5 bases). There are 13 residues in the CDR3. The V end lost 5 bases, the J end lost 3 bases, and 8 bases lay between the germline ends. Germline-derived CDR1 and CDR2 are SGHTA and FQGNSA. The CDR3, as DNA: TGTGCCAGCAGCGCAGGGAACAATCAGCCCCAGCATTTT. Protein: CASSAGNNQPQHF.

This clonotype came up many times. The chain uses TRBV6-6 and TRBJ1-1; possibly TRBD1 for D (5 bases). This CDR3 contains 13 residues. The germline CDR1 and CDR2 sequences are MNHNY and SVGAGI (reference sequence). The V gene lost 0 bases and the J gene lost 7 bases, with 9 bases spanning the gap. The CDR3, as DNA: TGTGCCAGCAGTTACTCTTGGGGGAATGAAGCTTTCTTT. Translated: CASSYSWGNEAFF.

This rearrangement joins TRBV11-3 to TRBJ2-1; tentatively, D is TRBD2 (5 bases). V shed 1 base and J shed 13 bases, with 14 bases lying between them. The V gene's germline CDR1 is SGHNT and CDR2 YENEEA. CDR3 length: 13 amino acids. CDR3 sequence (DNA): TGTGCCAGCAGCTTAGGGACGGAGGCGGTCCAGTTCTTC. It translates to CASSLGTEAVQFF.

This clonotype was counted ten times or more. V usage is TRBV7-2 and J usage is TRBJ1-5; D might be TRBD1 (5 bases). Germline loops: CDR1 SGHTA, CDR2 FQGNSA. The CDR3 length is 13 residues. Trimming shortened V by 4 bases and J by 2 bases, and 6 bases separated the two germline ends. The CDR3 loop reads CASSSQGNQPQHF. In DNA form, the CDR3 reads TGTGCCAGCAGCTCACAGGGCAATCAGCCCCAGCATTTT.

V usage is TRBV20-1 and J usage is TRBJ2-7; TRBD1 matches 7 bases. The germline V gene has CDR1 DFQATT and CDR2 SNEGSKA (reference sequence). J lost 3 bases, V lost 6 bases, and 5 bases had no gene match. There are 12 residues in the CDR3. In nucleotides, the CDR3 is TGCAGTGCGGGTCGACAGGGCTACGAGCAGTACTTC. It codes for CSAGRQGYEQYF.